This TCR beta chain was identified in a study of blood T cell repertoires in COVID-19. Authors' data handling: Reference gene primer amplification gave estimated nucleated cell counts. Profiling relied on immunoSEQ multiplex PCR, and the TCRdb table lists in-frame clones only, not all of them. V and J calls and clone size are as listed in that table; D and trimming were resolved from the DNA. The table shows roughly 350,000 clones, with 85% occurring only once. Germline loops: CDR1 SGHTA, CDR2 FQGNSA. The CDR3 totals 14 residues. V shed 5 bases and J 7 bases; nucleotides not matched to a gene: 10. V gene TRBV7-2 combines with J gene TRBJ1-2; 7 bases are a match to TRBD1. Sequenced input: peripheral blood. The source of this sequence is a woman aged 18-29 years with acute or convalescent COVID-19. The CDR3 DNA follows: TGTGCCAGCAGCCAAAACAGGGGTTTTAGTGGCTACACCTTC. Translated, it gives CASSQNRGFSGYTF.